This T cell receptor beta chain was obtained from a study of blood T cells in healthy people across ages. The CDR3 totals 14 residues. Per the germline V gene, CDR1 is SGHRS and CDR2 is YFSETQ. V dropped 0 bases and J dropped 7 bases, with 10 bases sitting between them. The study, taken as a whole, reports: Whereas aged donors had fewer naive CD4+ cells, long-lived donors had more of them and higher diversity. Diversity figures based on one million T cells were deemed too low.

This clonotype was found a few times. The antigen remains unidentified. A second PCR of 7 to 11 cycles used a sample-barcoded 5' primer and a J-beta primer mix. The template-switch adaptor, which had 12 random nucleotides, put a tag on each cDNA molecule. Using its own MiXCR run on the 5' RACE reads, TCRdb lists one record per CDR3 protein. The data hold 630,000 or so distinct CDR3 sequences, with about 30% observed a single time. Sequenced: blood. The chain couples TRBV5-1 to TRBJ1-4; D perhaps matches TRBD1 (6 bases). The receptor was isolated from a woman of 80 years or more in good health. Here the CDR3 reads CASSLEQGSEKLFF. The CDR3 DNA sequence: TGCGCCAGCAGCTTGGAACAGGGAAGTGAAAAACTGTTTTTT.